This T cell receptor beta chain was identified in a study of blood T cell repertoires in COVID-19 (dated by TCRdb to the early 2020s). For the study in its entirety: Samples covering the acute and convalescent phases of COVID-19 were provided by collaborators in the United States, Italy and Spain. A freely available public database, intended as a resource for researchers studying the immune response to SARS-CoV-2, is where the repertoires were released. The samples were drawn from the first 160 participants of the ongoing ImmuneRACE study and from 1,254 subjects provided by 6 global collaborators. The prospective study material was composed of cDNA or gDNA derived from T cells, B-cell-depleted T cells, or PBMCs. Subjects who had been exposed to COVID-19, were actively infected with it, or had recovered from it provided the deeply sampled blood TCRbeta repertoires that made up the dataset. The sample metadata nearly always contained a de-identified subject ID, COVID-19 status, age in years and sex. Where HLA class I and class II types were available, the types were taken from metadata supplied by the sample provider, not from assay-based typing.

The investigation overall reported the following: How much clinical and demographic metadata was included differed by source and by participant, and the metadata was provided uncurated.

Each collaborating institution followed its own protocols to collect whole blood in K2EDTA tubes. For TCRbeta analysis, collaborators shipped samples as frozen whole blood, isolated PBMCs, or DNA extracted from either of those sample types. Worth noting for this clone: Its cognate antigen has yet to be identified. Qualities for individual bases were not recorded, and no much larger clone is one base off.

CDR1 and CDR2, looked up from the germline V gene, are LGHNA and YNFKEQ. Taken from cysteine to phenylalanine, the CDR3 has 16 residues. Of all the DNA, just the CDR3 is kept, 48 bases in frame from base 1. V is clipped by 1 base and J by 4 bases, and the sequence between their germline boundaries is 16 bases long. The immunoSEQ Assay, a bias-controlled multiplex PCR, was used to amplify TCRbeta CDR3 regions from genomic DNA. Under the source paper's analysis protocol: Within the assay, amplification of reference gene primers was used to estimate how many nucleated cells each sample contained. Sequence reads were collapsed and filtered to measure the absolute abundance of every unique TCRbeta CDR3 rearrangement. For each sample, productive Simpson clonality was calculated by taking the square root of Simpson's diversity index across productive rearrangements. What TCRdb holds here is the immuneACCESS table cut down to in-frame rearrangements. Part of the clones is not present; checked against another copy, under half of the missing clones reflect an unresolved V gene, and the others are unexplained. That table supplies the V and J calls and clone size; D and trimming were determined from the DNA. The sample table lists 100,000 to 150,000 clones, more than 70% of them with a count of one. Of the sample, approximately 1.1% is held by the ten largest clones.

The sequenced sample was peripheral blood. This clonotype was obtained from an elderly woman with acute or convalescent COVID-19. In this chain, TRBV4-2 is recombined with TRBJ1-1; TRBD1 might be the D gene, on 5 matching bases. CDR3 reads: CASSQVYSQGFTEAFF. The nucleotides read TGTGCCAGCAGCCAAGTTTATTCGCAGGGATTCACTGAAGCTTTCTTT.